Shown below are 32 T cell receptor beta chains from a single sample sequenced in a study of cytomegalovirus exposure and HLA in healthy donors. The study ran its PCR with 60 Vbeta and 13 Jbeta primers. Sequenced by immunoSEQ multiplex PCR; TCRdb stores in-frame clones only, minus some. There are about 200,000 clones in the sample; around 75% occur only once, and less than 2% lies in the top ten. The specimen sequenced was PBMCs. These receptors came from a woman aged 25-40 years in good health and CMV-seronegative.

This CDR3 reads CSATRDEQFF. For the CDR3, the DNA is TGCAGTGCCACGCGGGATGAGCAGTTCTTC. This chain links TRBV20-1 with TRBJ2-1, with D perhaps TRBD2 (5 bases). Germline values: CDR1 DFQATT, CDR2 SNEGSKA (reference sequence). V was shortened by 6 bases and J by 8 bases, with 8 bases between the two germline ends. This CDR3 is 10 amino acids long.

This clone has a single count. V gene TRBV6-4 combines with J gene TRBJ2-3, with 11 bases that match TRBD2. CDR1 is MRHNA, CDR2 SNTAGT, per germline. This CDR3 has 15 residues. The ends lost 5 bases at V and 6 bases at J; junction bases unmatched: 7. CDR3 sequence: CASSFSGRGQDTQYF. In nucleotides, the CDR3 is TGTGCCAGCAGTTTTAGCGGGAGGGGACAGGATACGCAGTATTTT.

CDR3 amino acids: CASSEGLFSGQETQYF. Written as DNA, the CDR3 is TGTGCCAGCAGTGAAGGCCTGTTTAGCGGTCAAGAGACCCAGTACTTC. V is TRBV2 and J is TRBJ2-5; the D gene is possibly TRBD2 (6 bases). The V and J ends lost 1 base and 2 bases respectively, with 14 bases between them. CDR3 length: 16 residues. Germline V gene data show CDR1 as SNHLY and CDR2 as FYNNEI.

This rearrangement joins TRBV7-9 to TRBJ2-1; D might be TRBD2 (6 bases). V shed 1 base and J shed 4 bases, with 17 bases lying between them. CDR1 and CDR2 (germline): SEHNR, FQNEAQ (reference sequence). CDR3 size: 17 residues. CDR3 nucleotide sequence: TGTGCCAGCAGCTTAGAGTTGCTGCGGGAACTGTACAATGAGCAGTTCTTC. It specifies CASSLELLRELYNEQFF.

With regard to this clone: The sample contains more than one DNA sequence encoding this CDR3. In nucleotides, the CDR3 is TGTGCCAGTAGTATCCAGGGCTCCTACGAGCAGTACTTC. It is translated as CASSIQGSYEQYF. The V gene is TRBV19, the J gene TRBJ2-7; perhaps TRBD1 as D (5 bases). From germline, CDR1 is LNHDA and CDR2 SQIVND (reference sequence). The CDR3 is 13 amino acids. The V and J ends lost 3 bases and 0 bases respectively, with 6 bases between them.

The rearrangement joins TRBV6-1 to TRBJ2-3, with 7 bases identical to TRBD1. J gave up 6 bases and V 8 bases, and 11 bases lay outside the gene matches. Germline values: CDR1 MNHNS, CDR2 SASEGT. The CDR3 has 14 residues. The CDR3 here is CASLEPGTDDTQYF. For the CDR3, the DNA is TGTGCCAGCCTAGAACCGGGGACAGATGATACGCAGTATTTT.

The chain employs TRBV5-1 and TRBJ2-2; TRBD2 matches at 10 bases. The CDR3 contains 16 residues. V was pared by 1 base and J by 4 bases, with 4 bases of the junction left unmatched. The germline gives CDR1 SGHRS, CDR2 YFSETQ. The CDR3 region is CASSLRIAGGTGELFF. CDR3 sequence (DNA): TGCGCCAGCAGCTTGAGGATAGCGGGGGGCACCGGGGAGCTGTTTTTT.

The genes are TRBV6-1 and TRBJ2-1; TRBD2 agrees at 9 bases. The V and J ends lost 2 bases and 6 bases, in that order; junction bases with no gene match: 8. Germline V CDR1 and CDR2: MNHNS, SASEGT. CDR3 length: 16 amino acids. The CDR3 loop is CASSEFGGGASNEQFF. CDR3 coding DNA: TGTGCCAGCAGTGAATTTGGCGGGGGGGCTTCCAATGAGCAGTTCTTC.

This chain uses TRBV25-1 with TRBJ2-1; 13 nucleotides line up with TRBD2. The germline CDR1 and CDR2 sequences are MGHDK and SYGVNS. Trimming took 1 base from V and 8 from J; bases not matched to a gene: 8. This CDR3 spans 17 amino acids. DNA of the CDR3: TGTGCCAGCAGTGAATTTATTGGGGGGACTAGCGGGGATGAGCAGTTCTTC. Amino acids: CASSEFIGGTSGDEQFF.

The chain is built from TRBV2 and TRBJ1-5; D uncertain. Germline CDR1 is SNHLY and CDR2 is FYNNEI. Trimming took 3 bases from V and 2 from J, leaving 8 bases between them. There are 14 residues in the CDR3. The CDR3 protein is CASSERAGNQPQHF. The CDR3 nucleotides are TGTGCCAGCAGTGAGAGGGCGGGCAATCAGCCCCAGCATTTT.

The gene calls are TRBV2 and TRBJ2-7; possible D gene TRBD1, 5 bases. This CDR3 spans 13 amino acids. V was pared by 3 bases and J by 5 bases, with 11 bases between. The germline V gene encodes CDR1 SNHLY and CDR2 FYNNEI. CDR3 in amino acids: CASSESGFHEQYF. Written as DNA, the CDR3 is TGTGCCAGCAGTGAGTCAGGGTTCCACGAGCAGTACTTC.

Turning to this clone: Different DNA sequences within this sample yield the same CDR3. The chain uses TRBV7-2 and TRBJ2-3, with 10 nucleotides matching TRBD2. The CDR3 spans 15 residues. Looked up from germline, CDR1 is SGHTA and CDR2 is FQGNSA. Trimming cost V 6 bases and J 1 base; bases outside gene matches: 4. The CDR3 DNA reads TGTGCCAGCAGTTTCAGCGGGAGGGGCACAGATACGCAGTATTTT. Its translation: CASSFSGRGTDTQYF.

The chain couples TRBV21-1 to TRBJ1-3; the table's D call, TRBD1, has no DNA check behind it. TRBV21-1 is annotated as a pseudogene. The CDR3 is made up of 15 amino acids. The CDR3 is CASSLTGGSGNTIYF. The DNA of the CDR3 is TGTGCCAGCAGCCTCACAGGGGGCTCTGGAAACACCATATATTTT.

This clone was seen only a few times. The chain uses TRBV6-1 and TRBJ1-2; 8 bases line up with TRBD1. V lost 6 bases to trimming and J lost 4 bases; unmatched junction nucleotides: 10. The CDR3 runs to 15 residues. Germline V lookup: CDR1 MNHNS, CDR2 SASEGT. In DNA form, the CDR3 reads TGTGCCAGCAGATCGAGACAGGGGAGTAGCTATGGCTACACCTTC. This gives the protein CASRSRQGSSYGYTF.

The chain links TRBV11-2 to TRBJ1-3; 7 bases are a match to TRBD1. This CDR3 comprises 14 residues. The J segment lost 7 bases and the V segment lost 1 base, leaving 4 bases of the junction unmatched. Germline V lookup: CDR1 SGHAT, CDR2 FQNNGV. CDR3 residues: CASSLGTGGNTIYF. In DNA, the CDR3 is TGTGCCAGCAGCTTAGGGACAGGTGGCAACACCATATATTTT.

The chain links TRBV5-4 to TRBJ2-7; the D gene is possibly TRBD2 (5 bases). V lost 0 bases and J 0 bases, leaving 10 bases between the germline ends. The CDR3 spans 15 residues. In germline, CDR1 is SGHNT, CDR2 YYREEE (reference sequence). CDR3 region: CASSLGSVRSYEQYF. CDR3 bases: TGTGCCAGCAGCTTGGGTAGCGTTCGCTCCTACGAGCAGTACTTC.

The chain couples TRBV2 to TRBJ2-1, with 12 positions matching TRBD2. Germline loops: CDR1 SNHLY, CDR2 FYNNEI. CDR3 length: 15 amino acids. V was pared by 6 bases and J by 7 bases, with 7 bases of the junction left unmatched. The CDR3 DNA follows: TGTGCCAGCAGAGACCTAGCGGGGGGGACTAATGAGCAGTTCTTC. This sequence encodes CASRDLAGGTNEQFF. Full variable domain (outside the CDR3, taken from reference TRBV2 and TRBJ2-1): EPEVTQTPSHQVTQMGQEVILRCVPISNHLYFYWYRQILGQKVEFLVSFYNNEISEKSEIFDDQFSVERPDGSNFTLKIRSTKLEDSAMYFCASRDLAGGTNEQFFGPGTRLTVL.

Concerning this clone itself: At one boundary the junction diverges from the germline segment, which might be a read error. The chain has TRBV7-9 and TRBJ1-5; D remains ambiguous. The CDR3 has 16 residues. CDR1 is SEHNR and CDR2 is FQNEAQ in the germline V gene (reference sequence). The CDR3 here is CSSSPGDLNSNQPQHF. DNA for the CDR3: TGTTCCAGCAGCCCCGGGGATCTCAATAGCAATCAGCCCCAGCATTTT.

J is TRBJ1-1 and V is TRBV29-1; D not certain. The CDR3 consists of 13 residues. Germline V gene data show CDR1 as SQVTM and CDR2 as ANQGSEA. Deletions cut 8 bases from V and 1 base from J, with 14 bases between. The CDR3 DNA reads as TGCAGCTCCCGAGGCCGGTCGAACACTGAAGCTTTCTTT. Amino acids: CSSRGRSNTEAFF. Looking up the rest from reference TRBV29-1 and TRBJ1-1 gives the full variable domain: SAVISQKPSRDICQRGTSLTIQCQVDSQVTMMFWYRQQPGQSLTLIATANQGSEATYESGFVIDKFPISRPNLTFSTLTVSNMSPEDSSIYLCSSRGRSNTEAFFGQGTRLTVV.

This clone was seen more than once but under ten times. In DNA, the CDR3 is TGTGCCAGCAGCGTTAGTGGGACTAGCGGGAGCTACGAGCAGTACTTC. This translates into CASSVSGTSGSYEQYF. The chain joins TRBV9 to TRBJ2-7; 14 bases align to TRBD2. With V trimmed by 2 bases and J by 3 bases, 4 bases remained unmatched. This CDR3 region has 16 residues. CDR1 SGDLS and CDR2 YYNGEE come from the germline V gene.

The chain recombines TRBV6-6 with TRBJ1-2; 10 bases fit TRBD1. This CDR3 has 16 amino acids. Losses at the gene ends were 6 bases for V and 8 bases for J; bases not matched to a gene: 15. Germline CDR1 MNHNY, CDR2 SVGAGI (reference sequence). In DNA form, the CDR3 reads TGTGCCAGCAGCACTATAAGACAGGGGGCTAGTAACGGCTACACCTTC. Its protein is CASSTIRQGASNGYTF.

This chain uses TRBV7-8 with TRBJ1-6, with 9 positions matching TRBD1. The CDR3 is 14 residues long. The germline gives CDR1 SGHVS, CDR2 FQNEAQ. After removal of 1 base from V and 9 bases from J, the junction contained 1 base not matched to a gene. CDR3 nucleotides: TGTGCCAGCAGCTTAGAACAGGGGGCTTCACCCCTCCACTTT. This codes for CASSLEQGASPLHF. The variable domain in full, completed from reference TRBV7-8 and TRBJ1-6, reads GAGVSQSPRYKVAKRGQDVALRCDPISGHVSLFWYQQALGQGPEFLTYFQNEAQLDKSGLPSDRFFAERPEGSVSTLKIQRTQQEDSAVYLCASSLEQGASPLHFGNGTRLTVT.

This clone was counted between two and nine times. The genes are TRBV4-1 and TRBJ1-1; 7 bases map to TRBD1. Looked up from germline, CDR1 is MGHRA and CDR2 is YSYEKL. This CDR3 is 17 amino acids long. The J segment lost 1 base and the V segment lost 3 bases, leaving 11 bases of the junction unmatched. The CDR3 is CASSHLGQSKSNTEAFF. DNA of the CDR3: TGCGCCAGCAGCCACCTGGGACAGAGCAAATCGAACACTGAAGCTTTCTTT.

The chain employs TRBV20-1 and TRBJ2-7; 7 bases are shared with TRBD1. V shed 5 bases and J 6 bases; nucleotides not matched to a gene: 4. CDR1 is DFQATT, CDR2 SNEGSKA, per germline (reference sequence). The CDR3 loop spans 11 amino acids. In nucleotides, the CDR3 is TGCAGTGCTCATAACAGGGGCGAGCAGTACTTC. Protein product: CSAHNRGEQYF.

The genes are TRBV4-1 and TRBJ2-7; 8 bases fit TRBD2. J was trimmed by 3 bases and V by 0 bases; bases with no gene match: 7. The CDR3 consists of 16 residues. Germline V gene data show CDR1 as MGHRA and CDR2 as YSYEKL. The DNA of the CDR3 is TGCGCCAGCAGCCAAGATCGGAGTAGCGGGATCTACGAGCAGTACTTC. Translating it yields CASSQDRSSGIYEQYF.

V and J are TRBV21-1 and TRBJ1-5; whether TRBD1, the table's D call, matches the DNA was not checked. TRBV21-1 is designated a pseudogene. The CDR3 is 17 residues long. The CDR3 nucleotides are TGTGCCAGCAGCAAAAGGGGCAGGGGAGAAAGCAATCAGCCCCAGCATTTT. Amino acid sequence: CASSKRGRGESNQPQHF.

In DNA, the CDR3 is TGCGCCAGCAGCTGGGGAGGACAATTTGAAGGGGGCTACACCTTC. Its protein is CASSWGGQFEGGYTF. The chain is built from TRBV5-1 and TRBJ1-2; tentative D call: TRBD1 (5 bases). This CDR3 spans 15 amino acids. Looked up from germline, CDR1 is SGHRS and CDR2 is YFSETQ. V gave up 3 bases and J gave up 8 bases, with 20 bases separating them.

The rearrangement uses TRBV4-3 and TRBJ2-3, with 7 nucleotides matching TRBD2. The CDR3 runs to 17 residues. Trimming cost V 1 base and J 1 base; bases outside gene matches: 8. Germline CDR1 reads LGHNA; CDR2 reads YSLEER. The CDR3 coding sequence is TGCGCCAGCAGCCAAGGGCGACTAGCAAGGGGCACAGATACGCAGTATTTT. This encodes CASSQGRLARGTDTQYF.

Here the CDR3 DNA reads TGTGCCAGCAGCTTAGTCGAGGCGAACACCGGGGAGCTGTTTTTT. This codes for CASSLVEANTGELFF. The chain couples TRBV7-6 to TRBJ2-2; D is ambiguous. The germline CDR1 and CDR2 sequences are SGHVS and FNYEAQ. CDR3 size: 15 residues. V dropped 1 base and J dropped 0 bases, with 6 bases sitting between them.

The chain combines TRBV28 with TRBJ2-7, with 8 nucleotides matching TRBD1. Germline-derived CDR1 and CDR2 are MDHEN and SYDVKM. Trimming took 6 bases from V and 3 from J; bases not matched to a gene: 7. The CDR3 sequence is 14 residues long. As DNA, the CDR3 is TGTGCCAGCAGGGGCCCACAGGGGGACTACGAGCAGTACTTC. This gives the protein CASRGPQGDYEQYF.

This clone was seen only a few times. The rearrangement joins TRBV11-2 to TRBJ2-7, with D maybe TRBD1 (5 bases). V was shortened by 5 bases and J by 2 bases, with 7 bases between the two germline ends. CDR1 is SGHAT and CDR2 is FQNNGV in the germline V gene. The CDR3 length is 12 residues. CDR3 sequence reads: CASSRTTYEQYF. CDR3 DNA: TGTGCCAGCAGCCGGACAACCTACGAGCAGTACTTC.

This clone was seen only a few times. J is TRBJ1-1 and V is TRBV7-3; D is unclear. CDR1 SGHTA and CDR2 FQGTGA come from the germline V gene. CDR3 length equals 13 residues. Trimming removed 2 bases from V and 6 bases from J, with 10 bases in between. The CDR3 is CASSLFGGSEAFF. The CDR3 DNA is TGTGCCAGCAGCTTATTTGGAGGGTCTGAAGCTTTCTTT.